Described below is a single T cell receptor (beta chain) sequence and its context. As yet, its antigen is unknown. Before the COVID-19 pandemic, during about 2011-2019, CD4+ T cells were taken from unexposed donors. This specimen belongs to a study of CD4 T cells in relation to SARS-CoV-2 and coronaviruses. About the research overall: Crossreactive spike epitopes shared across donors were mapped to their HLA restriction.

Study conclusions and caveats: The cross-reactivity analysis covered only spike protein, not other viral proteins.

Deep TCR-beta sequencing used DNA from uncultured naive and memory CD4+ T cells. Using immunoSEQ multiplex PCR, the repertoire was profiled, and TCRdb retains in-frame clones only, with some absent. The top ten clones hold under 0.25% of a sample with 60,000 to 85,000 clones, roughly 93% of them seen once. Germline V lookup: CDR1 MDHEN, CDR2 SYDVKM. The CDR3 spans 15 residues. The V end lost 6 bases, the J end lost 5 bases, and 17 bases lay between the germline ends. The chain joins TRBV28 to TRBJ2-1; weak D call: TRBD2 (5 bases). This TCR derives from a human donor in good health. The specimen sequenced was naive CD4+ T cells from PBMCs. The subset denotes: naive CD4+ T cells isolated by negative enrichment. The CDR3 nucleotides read TGTGCCAGCAGGACAAGAGGGATATCTGACAATGAGCAGTTCTTC. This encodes CASRTRGISDNEQFF.